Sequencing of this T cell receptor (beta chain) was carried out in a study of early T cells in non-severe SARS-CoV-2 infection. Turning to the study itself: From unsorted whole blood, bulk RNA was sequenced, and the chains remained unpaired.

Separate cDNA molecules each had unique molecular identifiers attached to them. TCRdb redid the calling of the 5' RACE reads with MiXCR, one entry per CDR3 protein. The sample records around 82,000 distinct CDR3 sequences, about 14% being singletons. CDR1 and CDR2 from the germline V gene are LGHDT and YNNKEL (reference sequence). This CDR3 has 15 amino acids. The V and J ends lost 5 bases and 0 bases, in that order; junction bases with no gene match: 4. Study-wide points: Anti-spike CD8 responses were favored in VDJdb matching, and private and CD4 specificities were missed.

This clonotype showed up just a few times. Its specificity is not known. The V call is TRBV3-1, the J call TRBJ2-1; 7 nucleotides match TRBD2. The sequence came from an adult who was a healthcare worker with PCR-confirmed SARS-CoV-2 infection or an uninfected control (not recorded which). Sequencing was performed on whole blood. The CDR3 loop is CASSREGSSYNEQFF. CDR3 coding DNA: TGTGCCAGCAGCAGGGAGGGGAGCTCCTACAATGAGCAGTTCTTC.